The rows below give T cell receptor beta chains drawn from one sample of a study of T-cell reconstitution after alpha-beta-depleted transplantation in children. Using its own MiXCR run on the PCR reads, TCRdb lists one record per CDR3 protein. The sample includes 150,000 to 250,000 distinct CDR3 sequences, approximately 15% seen only once; the top ten take 13%. The source material was PBMCs from the stem cell graft donor, sampled from the stem cell graft. All receptors derive from a human donor who donated a stem cell graft to a child with acute lymphoblastic leukemia. The CDR3 runs from the conserved cysteine through the conserved F or W. Fields, in order: D gene, J gene, clone size, V gene, CDR3 protein, CDR3 DNA. D genes are given only for firm matches. Size values are once, few and many counts, or a class for expanded clones, and some rows have none.

d_call: .; j_call: TRBJ1-1; clone_size: many; v_call: TRBV12-3/TRBV12-4; cdr3_aa: CASSLALRQPTEAFF; cdr3_nt: TGTGCCAGCAGTTTAGCGCTAAGGCAACCCACTGAAGCTTTCTTT
d_call: .; j_call: TRBJ2-1; clone_size: many; v_call: TRBV4-2; cdr3_aa: CASSNGKNEQFF; cdr3_nt: TGTGCCAGCAGCAACGGAAAAAATGAGCAGTTCTTC
d_call: TRBD2; j_call: TRBJ2-1; clone_size: many; v_call: TRBV5-1; cdr3_aa: CASSLSGRFGEQFF; cdr3_nt: TGCGCCAGCAGCTTGAGCGGGAGGTTTGGTGAGCAGTTCTTC
d_call: .; j_call: TRBJ1-2; clone_size: many; v_call: TRBV11-2; cdr3_aa: CASSLDPQSTYGYTF; cdr3_nt: TGTGCCAGCAGCTTAGATCCCCAGAGTACCTATGGCTACACCTTC
d_call: .; j_call: TRBJ2-3; clone_size: many; v_call: TRBV5-1; cdr3_aa: CASSWTAGRQSSTDTQYF; cdr3_nt: TGCGCCAGCAGCTGGACTGCTGGGCGGCAGTCGAGCACAGATACGCAGTATTTT
d_call: .; j_call: TRBJ2-2; clone_size: many; v_call: TRBV24-1; cdr3_aa: CATSDSSSDTGELFF; cdr3_nt: TGTGCCACCAGTGATTCTTCAAGCGACACCGGGGAGCTGTTTTTT
d_call: .; j_call: TRBJ2-6; clone_size: many; v_call: TRBV4-1; cdr3_aa: CASSQEGGAGANVLTF; cdr3_nt: TGCGCCAGCAGCCAAGAAGGGGGGGCTGGGGCCAACGTCCTGACTTTC
d_call: .; j_call: TRBJ2-7; clone_size: few; v_call: TRBV7-2; cdr3_aa: CASSFMFRGSEQYF; cdr3_nt: TGTGCCAGCAGCTTTATGTTTCGGGGGAGCGAGCAGTACTTC
d_call: TRBD1; j_call: TRBJ1-1; clone_size: many; v_call: TRBV20-1; cdr3_aa: CSARERDRYTEAFF; cdr3_nt: TGCAGTGCTAGAGAGCGGGACAGATACACTGAAGCTTTCTTT
d_call: TRBD2; j_call: TRBJ2-1; clone_size: .; v_call: TRBV18; cdr3_aa: CASSRSSGVYNEQFF; cdr3_nt: TGTGCCAGCTCACGTTCTAGCGGAGTTTACAATGAGCAGTTCTTC
d_call: .; j_call: TRBJ1-1; clone_size: many; v_call: TRBV29-1; cdr3_aa: CSVGFRQATDTEAFF; cdr3_nt: TGCAGCGTTGGGTTCCGACAGGCGACGGACACTGAAGCTTTCTTT
d_call: TRBD2; j_call: TRBJ2-3; clone_size: .; v_call: TRBV11-3; cdr3_aa: CASSASGINTQYF; cdr3_nt: TGTGCCAGCAGCGCTAGCGGGATAAATACGCAGTATTTT
d_call: TRBD2; j_call: TRBJ2-1; clone_size: .; v_call: TRBV6-2/TRBV6-3; cdr3_aa: CASTAVWTSENEQFF; cdr3_nt: TGTGCCAGCACAGCGGTGTGGACTAGCGAAAATGAGCAGTTCTTC
d_call: TRBD2; j_call: TRBJ2-1; clone_size: .; v_call: TRBV20-1; cdr3_aa: CSAIAGWGLKRERNEQFF; cdr3_nt: TGCAGTGCTATAGCCGGGTGGGGGCTTAAGCGGGAGAGAAATGAGCAGTTCTTC
d_call: .; j_call: TRBJ2-7; clone_size: many; v_call: TRBV29-1; cdr3_aa: CSVVLYGEREQYF; cdr3_nt: TGCAGCGTTGTTCTGTATGGGGAAAGAGAGCAGTACTTC
d_call: TRBD1; j_call: TRBJ2-7; clone_size: many; v_call: TRBV12-3/TRBV12-4; cdr3_aa: CASSLGTGRLYEQYF; cdr3_nt: TGTGCCAGCAGTTTGGGGACAGGGAGACTCTACGAGCAGTACTTC
d_call: TRBD2; j_call: TRBJ2-1; clone_size: few; v_call: TRBV20-1; cdr3_aa: CSASASGSYNEQFF; cdr3_nt: TGCAGTGCTAGTGCTAGCGGCTCCTACAATGAGCAGTTCTTC
d_call: .; j_call: TRBJ1-1; clone_size: many; v_call: TRBV12-3/TRBV12-4; cdr3_aa: CASNKRSGDTNTEAFF; cdr3_nt: TGTGCCAGCAATAAACGGTCGGGGGACACGAACACTGAAGCTTTCTTT
d_call: .; j_call: TRBJ2-1; clone_size: many; v_call: TRBV10-2; cdr3_aa: CASSEEIYNEQFF; cdr3_nt: TGCGCCAGCAGTGAGGAAATTTACAATGAGCAGTTCTTC
d_call: .; j_call: TRBJ2-3; clone_size: many; v_call: TRBV5-1; cdr3_aa: CASSRLQVTDTQYF; cdr3_nt: TGCGCCAGCAGCCGGCTGCAGGTCACAGATACGCAGTATTTT
d_call: .; j_call: TRBJ1-2; clone_size: .; v_call: TRBV11-2; cdr3_aa: CARRPGDGYTF; cdr3_nt: TGTGCCCGCAGGCCAGGGGACGGCTACACCTTC
d_call: .; j_call: TRBJ1-3; clone_size: .; v_call: TRBV6-5; cdr3_aa: CASSYNRVVVGNTIYF; cdr3_nt: TGTGCCAGCAGTTATAACAGGGTGGTGGTAGGAAACACCATATATTTT
d_call: TRBD1; j_call: TRBJ2-1; clone_size: many; v_call: TRBV11-3; cdr3_aa: CASSLDGQGLNEQFF; cdr3_nt: TGTGCCAGCAGCTTAGATGGACAGGGTCTCAATGAGCAGTTCTTC
d_call: .; j_call: TRBJ2-2; clone_size: few; v_call: TRBV7-6; cdr3_aa: CASSQSGTGELFF; cdr3_nt: TGTGCCAGCAGCCAAAGCGGGACCGGGGAGCTGTTTTTT
d_call: TRBD2; j_call: TRBJ2-1; clone_size: many; v_call: TRBV5-1; cdr3_aa: CASSSGLAAGVDEQFF; cdr3_nt: TGCGCCAGCAGCTCGGGACTAGCAGCGGGGGTGGATGAGCAGTTCTTC
d_call: .; j_call: TRBJ2-7; clone_size: once; v_call: TRBV4-1; cdr3_aa: CASSQNTPTGEGAEQYF; cdr3_nt: TGCGCCAGCAGCCAAAATACTCCGACAGGGGAGGGAGCCGAGCAGTACTTC
d_call: .; j_call: TRBJ1-2; clone_size: few; v_call: TRBV12-3/TRBV12-4; cdr3_aa: CASSPGGHLLDHGYTF; cdr3_nt: TGTGCCAGCAGCCCAGGCGGACATTTATTAGACCATGGCTACACCTTC
d_call: TRBD1; j_call: TRBJ2-2; clone_size: many; v_call: TRBV5-1; cdr3_aa: CASSLETGITGELFF; cdr3_nt: TGCGCCAGCAGCTTGGAGACAGGGATTACCGGGGAGCTGTTTTTT
d_call: .; j_call: TRBJ2-1; clone_size: many; v_call: TRBV5-1; cdr3_aa: CASSLASDEYYNEQFF; cdr3_nt: TGCGCCAGCAGCTTGGCCTCTGACGAGTACTACAATGAGCAGTTCTTC
d_call: .; j_call: TRBJ1-2; clone_size: many; v_call: TRBV20-1; cdr3_aa: CSARDPGDGYTF; cdr3_nt: TGCAGTGCTAGAGATCCCGGGGATGGCTACACCTTC
d_call: .; j_call: TRBJ2-6; clone_size: many; v_call: TRBV3-1; cdr3_aa: CASSQAGAGANVLTF; cdr3_nt: TGTGCCAGCAGCCAAGCGGGAGCTGGGGCCAACGTCCTGACTTTC
d_call: .; j_call: TRBJ2-7; clone_size: many; v_call: TRBV3-1; cdr3_aa: CASSHWQGAIPISYEQYF; cdr3_nt: TGTGCCAGCAGCCATTGGCAAGGGGCGATACCCATTTCCTACGAGCAGTACTTC
d_call: .; j_call: TRBJ2-1; clone_size: many; v_call: TRBV7-9; cdr3_aa: CASSLPTRDSYNEQFF; cdr3_nt: TGTGCCAGCAGCTTACCAACACGCGACTCCTACAATGAGCAGTTCTTC
d_call: TRBD1; j_call: TRBJ1-2; clone_size: many; v_call: TRBV12-3/TRBV12-4; cdr3_aa: CASRMTGGFVGYTF; cdr3_nt: TGTGCCAGCAGAATGACAGGGGGATTTGTTGGCTACACCTTC
d_call: .; j_call: TRBJ2-5; clone_size: many; v_call: TRBV5-1; cdr3_aa: CASSPSSGATWETQYF; cdr3_nt: TGCGCCAGCAGCCCTAGTTCTGGGGCTACGTGGGAGACCCAGTACTTC
d_call: TRBD1; j_call: TRBJ1-2; clone_size: .; v_call: TRBV4-2; cdr3_aa: CASSPRLLGTGIYGYTF; cdr3_nt: TGTGCCAGCAGCCCCCGGCTCCTCGGGACAGGGATCTATGGCTACACCTTC
d_call: TRBD1; j_call: TRBJ2-5; clone_size: .; v_call: TRBV6-5; cdr3_aa: CASSYYTGEETQYF; cdr3_nt: TGTGCCAGCAGTTATTATACAGGGGAAGAGACCCAGTACTTC
d_call: .; j_call: TRBJ1-2; clone_size: many; v_call: TRBV9; cdr3_aa: CASSVGGGRYGYTF; cdr3_nt: TGTGCCAGCAGCGTAGGAGGGGGTCGGTATGGCTACACCTTC
d_call: TRBD2; j_call: TRBJ2-7; clone_size: .; v_call: TRBV3-1; cdr3_aa: CASSLSGGRPSYEQYF; cdr3_nt: TGTGCCAGCAGCCTCAGCGGCGGGAGGCCCTCCTACGAGCAGTACTTC
d_call: TRBD2; j_call: TRBJ2-7; clone_size: many; v_call: TRBV6-2/TRBV6-3; cdr3_aa: CASSYSITSGGASSYEQYF; cdr3_nt: TGTGCCAGCAGTTACTCGATTACTAGCGGAGGGGCCAGCTCCTACGAGCAGTACTTC
d_call: TRBD1; j_call: TRBJ2-7; clone_size: many; v_call: TRBV5-6; cdr3_aa: CASSWTGYEQYF; cdr3_nt: TGTGCCAGCAGCTGGACAGGGTACGAGCAGTACTTC
d_call: .; j_call: TRBJ2-7; clone_size: many; v_call: TRBV5-1; cdr3_aa: CASSSMYSIASDYEQYF; cdr3_nt: TGCGCCAGCAGCTCCATGTACTCCATTGCATCGGACTACGAGCAGTACTTC
d_call: .; j_call: TRBJ1-1; clone_size: many; v_call: TRBV3-1; cdr3_aa: CASSRGGDTEAFF; cdr3_nt: TGTGCCAGCAGCCGGGGGGGGGACACTGAAGCTTTCTTT
d_call: TRBD2; j_call: TRBJ2-2; clone_size: many; v_call: TRBV7-8; cdr3_aa: CASSLGLAAEPTGELFF; cdr3_nt: TGTGCCAGCAGCCTCGGACTAGCAGCCGAACCCACCGGGGAGCTGTTTTTT